Described below is a single TCR beta chain sequence and its context. The antigen is unknown. This sample stems from a study of cytomegalovirus exposure and HLA in healthy donors. Study as a whole: HLA-typed donors were the source of 82 million or so unique TCRs, which an early data release held.

In the PCR, 60 Vbeta and 13 Jbeta primers were used. TCRdb's copy holds only in-frame clones and misses some; the assay was immunoSEQ multiplex PCR. The table includes a few hundred thousand clones, 80% to 95% detected once. Overall study results and limits: In terms of immune exposure information, only CMV serostatus was available. The authors enumerated some 160 TCR beta chains as linked to cytomegalovirus.

The length of the CDR3 is 13 residues. Germline lookup yields CDR1 MNHEY and CDR2 SVGAGI. Germline trimming cut 6 bases from V and 3 bases from J; bases unmatched to any gene: 4. This sequence joins TRBV6-5 and TRBJ2-7, with 8 positions matching TRBD1. Material: PBMCs. This receptor was taken from a girl aged 2-10 years in good health and CMV-seronegative. DNA for the CDR3: TGTGCCAGCAGCCTGGACAGGGACTACGAGCAGTACTTC. Translation gives CASSLDRDYEQYF.